A few counts support the clone carrying this TCR beta chain. Its antigen is not identified. V lost 5 bases to trimming and J lost 9 bases, with 17 bases between them. Germline CDR1 MNHEY, CDR2 SVGEGT. CDR3 length: 14 amino acids. TRB was amplified from around 250-500 ng of blood genomic DNA. The data are from a study of T and B cells in COVID-19 patients. About the study: Peripheral blood came from COVID-19 patients with active infection or after recovery. About 90% of the roughly 20 active-infection patients had comorbidities associated with unfavorable COVID-19 outcome.

TRB rearrangements were amplified by multiplex PCR with BIOMED2 TRB-A/B primers. TCRdb used MiXCR to reprocess the multiplex PCR reads, holding one entry per CDR3 protein. The sample lists around 25,000 distinct CDR3 sequences, roughly 33% seen once, with 1.5% to 2% in the top ten. Study-level results: Clonality of TRB repertoires was high in active COVID-19; recovery brought above-healthy diversity and richness.

The sequence came from a human donor who had recovered from COVID-19. V is TRBV6-2 or TRBV6-3 and J is TRBJ1-5; perhaps TRBD1 as D (6 bases). The sample consisted of blood. CDR3 bases: TGTGCCAGCAGTCCTTCTACAGGGTATGGGCCCCAGCATTTT. Translation gives CASSPSTGYGPQHF.